This TCR beta chain originates from a study of cytomegalovirus exposure and HLA in healthy donors. Study-wide background: Genotyping showed 75% to 90% of over 350 donors falling in the Caucasian-associated ancestry cluster. Notes on the study in general: In an earlier analysis, in some 500 donors, most V segments appeared productive either ~90% or ~30% of the time. Across donors, sequencing depth was assumed by presence/absence analyses to be roughly uniform.

V shed 0 bases and J shed 6 bases, with 4 bases lying between them. The CDR3 runs 13 residues. Germline assignment: CDR1 SGHNT and CDR2 YYREEE (reference sequence). The PCR employed 60 Vbeta primers together with 13 Jbeta primers. TCRdb's table, derived via immunoSEQ multiplex PCR, lists solely in-frame clones and lacks some. The sample carries tens of thousands of clones, less than 80% recorded once. In this sample, this clone turned up a few times. What it binds is not known. The V call is TRBV5-4, the J call TRBJ2-6; D uncertain. Sequencing was performed on PBMCs. The sequence came from a woman aged 40 to 55 in good health and CMV-seropositive. The chain's CDR3 is CASSLEQANVLTF. In DNA, the CDR3 is TGTGCCAGCAGCTTGGAGCAGGCCAACGTCCTGACTTTC.